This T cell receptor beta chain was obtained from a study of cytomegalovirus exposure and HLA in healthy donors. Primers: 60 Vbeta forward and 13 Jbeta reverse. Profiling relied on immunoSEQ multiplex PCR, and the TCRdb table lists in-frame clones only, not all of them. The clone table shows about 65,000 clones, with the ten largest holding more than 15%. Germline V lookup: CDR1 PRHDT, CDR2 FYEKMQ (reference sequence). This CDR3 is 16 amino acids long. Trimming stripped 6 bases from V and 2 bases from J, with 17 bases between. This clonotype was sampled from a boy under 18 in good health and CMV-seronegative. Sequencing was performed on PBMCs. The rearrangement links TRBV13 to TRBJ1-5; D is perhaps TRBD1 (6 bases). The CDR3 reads CASSFFTGRGNQPQHF. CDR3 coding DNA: TGTGCCAGCAGTTTTTTTACAGGGAGAGGCAATCAGCCCCAGCATTTT. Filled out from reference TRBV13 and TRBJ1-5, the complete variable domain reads AAGVIQSPRHLIKEKRETATLKCYPIPRHDTVYWYQQGPGQDPQFLISFYEKMQSDKGSIPDRFSAQQFSDYHSELNMSSLELGDSALYFCASSFFTGRGNQPQHFGDGTRLSIL.